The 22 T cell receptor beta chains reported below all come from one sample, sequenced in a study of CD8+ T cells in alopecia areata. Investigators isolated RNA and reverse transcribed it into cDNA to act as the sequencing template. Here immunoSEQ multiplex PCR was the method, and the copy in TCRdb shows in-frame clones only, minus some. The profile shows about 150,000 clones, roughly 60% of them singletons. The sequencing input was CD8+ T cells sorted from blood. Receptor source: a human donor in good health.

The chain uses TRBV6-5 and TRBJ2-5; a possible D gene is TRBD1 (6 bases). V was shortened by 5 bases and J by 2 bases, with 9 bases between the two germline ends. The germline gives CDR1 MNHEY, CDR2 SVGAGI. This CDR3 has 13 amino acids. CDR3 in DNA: TGTGCCAGCAGTCCGCAGGGGCAAGAGACCCAGTACTTC. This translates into CASSPQGQETQYF.

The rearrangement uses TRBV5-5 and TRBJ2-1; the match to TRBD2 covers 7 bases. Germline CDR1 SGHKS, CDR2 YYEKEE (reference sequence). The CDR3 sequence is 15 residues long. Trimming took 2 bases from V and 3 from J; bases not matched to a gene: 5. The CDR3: CASSFQWEGYNEQFF. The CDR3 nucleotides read TGTGCCAGCAGCTTCCAGTGGGAGGGCTACAATGAGCAGTTCTTC.

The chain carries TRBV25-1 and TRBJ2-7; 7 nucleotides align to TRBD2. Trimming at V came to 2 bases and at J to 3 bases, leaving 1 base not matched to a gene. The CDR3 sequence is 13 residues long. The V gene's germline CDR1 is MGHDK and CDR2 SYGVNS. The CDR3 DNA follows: TGTGCCAGCAGTGAAGGGAGGGACTACGAGCAGTACTTC. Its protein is CASSEGRDYEQYF.

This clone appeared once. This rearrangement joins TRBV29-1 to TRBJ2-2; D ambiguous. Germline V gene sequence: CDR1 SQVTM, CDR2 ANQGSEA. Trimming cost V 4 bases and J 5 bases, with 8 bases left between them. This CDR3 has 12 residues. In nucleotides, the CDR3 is TGCAGCGTTGGGTTGGGAACCGGGGAGCTGTTTTTT. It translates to CSVGLGTGELFF.

The CDR3 spells CASSLLSGLPYEQYF. In DNA form, the CDR3 reads TGTGCCAGCAGTTTACTTTCTGGACTCCCCTACGAGCAGTACTTC. V usage is TRBV27 and J usage is TRBJ2-7; perhaps TRBD2 as D (5 bases). Germline V gene lookup returns CDR1 MNHEY and CDR2 SMNVEV (reference sequence). The CDR3 sequence is 15 residues long. With 2 bases removed from V and 2 bases from J, the gap between germline ends came to 13 bases.

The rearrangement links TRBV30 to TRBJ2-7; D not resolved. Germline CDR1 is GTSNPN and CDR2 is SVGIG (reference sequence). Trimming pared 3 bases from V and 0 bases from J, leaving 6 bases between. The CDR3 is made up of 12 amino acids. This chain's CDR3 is CAWRDDSYEQYF. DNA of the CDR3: TGTGCCTGGAGGGACGACTCCTACGAGCAGTACTTC.

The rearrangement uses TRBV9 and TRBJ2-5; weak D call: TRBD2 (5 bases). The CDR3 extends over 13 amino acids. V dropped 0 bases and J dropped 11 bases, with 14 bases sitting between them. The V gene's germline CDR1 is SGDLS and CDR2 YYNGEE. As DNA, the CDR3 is TGTGCCAGCAGCGTAGTTGCCGTTGGGGAGCAGTACTTC. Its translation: CASSVVAVGEQYF.

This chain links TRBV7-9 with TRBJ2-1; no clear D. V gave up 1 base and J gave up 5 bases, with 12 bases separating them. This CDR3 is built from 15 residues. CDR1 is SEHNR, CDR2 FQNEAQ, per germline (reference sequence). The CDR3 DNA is TGTGCCAGCAGCTTAGTGGGCGCGGAAGACAATGAGCAGTTCTTC. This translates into CASSLVGAEDNEQFF.

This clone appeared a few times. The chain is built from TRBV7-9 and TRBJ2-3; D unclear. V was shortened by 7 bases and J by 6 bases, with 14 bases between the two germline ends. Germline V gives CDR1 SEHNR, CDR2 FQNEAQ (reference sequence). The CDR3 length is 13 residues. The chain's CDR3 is CASKIAGSDTQYF. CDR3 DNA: TGTGCCAGCAAAATAGCCGGATCGGATACGCAGTATTTT.

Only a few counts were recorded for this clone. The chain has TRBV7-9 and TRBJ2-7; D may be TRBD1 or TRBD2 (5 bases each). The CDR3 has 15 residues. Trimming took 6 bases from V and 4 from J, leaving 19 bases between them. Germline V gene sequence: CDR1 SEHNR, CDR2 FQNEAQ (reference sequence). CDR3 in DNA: TGTGCCAGCAGTCCGGGACCGGGCAAAATGTACGAGCAGTACTTC. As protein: CASSPGPGKMYEQYF.

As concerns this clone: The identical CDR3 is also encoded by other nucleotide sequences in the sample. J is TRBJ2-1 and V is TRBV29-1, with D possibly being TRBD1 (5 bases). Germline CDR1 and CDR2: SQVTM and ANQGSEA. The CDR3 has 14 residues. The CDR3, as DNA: TGCACCACGCTAAGGGAAGGGGCCTACAATGAGCAGTTCTTC. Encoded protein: CTTLREGAYNEQFF.

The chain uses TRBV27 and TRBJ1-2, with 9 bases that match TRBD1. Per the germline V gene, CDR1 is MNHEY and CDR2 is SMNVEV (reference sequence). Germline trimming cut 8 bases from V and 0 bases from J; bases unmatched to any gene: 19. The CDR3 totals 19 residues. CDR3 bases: TGTGCCAGCCCCGAGGTACCCGAAAATGGACAGGGGTCTAACTATGGCTACACCTTC. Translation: CASPEVPENGQGSNYGYTF.

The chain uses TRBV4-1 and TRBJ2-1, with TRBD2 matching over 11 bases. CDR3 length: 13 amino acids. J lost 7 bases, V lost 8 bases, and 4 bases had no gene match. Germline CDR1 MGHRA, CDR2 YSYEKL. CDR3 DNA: TGCGCCAGCGGACGACTAGCGGGGAATGAGCAGTTCTTC. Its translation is CASGRLAGNEQFF.

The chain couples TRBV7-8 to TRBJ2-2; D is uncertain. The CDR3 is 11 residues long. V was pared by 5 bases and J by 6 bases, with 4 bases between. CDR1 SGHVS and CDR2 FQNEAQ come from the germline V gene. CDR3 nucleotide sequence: TGTGCCAGCAGCCCCCCCGGGGAGCTGTTTTTT. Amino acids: CASSPPGELFF.

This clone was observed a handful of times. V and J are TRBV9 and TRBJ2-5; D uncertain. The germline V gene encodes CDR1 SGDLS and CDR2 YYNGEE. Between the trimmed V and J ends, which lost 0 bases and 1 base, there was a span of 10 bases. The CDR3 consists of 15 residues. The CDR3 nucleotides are TGTGCCAGCAGCGTAGTCGATTCCAGCCAAGAGACCCAGTACTTC. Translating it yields CASSVVDSSQETQYF. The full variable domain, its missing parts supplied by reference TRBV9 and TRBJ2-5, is DSGVTQTPKHLITATGQRVTLRCSPRSGDLSVYWYQQSLDQGLQFLIQYYNGEERAKGNILERFSAQQFPDLHSELNLSSLELGDSALYFCASSVVDSSQETQYFGPGTRLLVL.

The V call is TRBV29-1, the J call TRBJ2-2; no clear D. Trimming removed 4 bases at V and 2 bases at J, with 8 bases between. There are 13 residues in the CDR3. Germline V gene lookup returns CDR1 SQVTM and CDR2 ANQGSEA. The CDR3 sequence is CSVVRINTGELFF. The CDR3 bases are TGCAGCGTTGTCAGGATTAACACCGGGGAGCTGTTTTTT.

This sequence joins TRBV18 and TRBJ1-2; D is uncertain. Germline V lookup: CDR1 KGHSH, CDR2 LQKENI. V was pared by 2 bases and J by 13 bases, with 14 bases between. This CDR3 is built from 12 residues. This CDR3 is CASSPRAGPFTF. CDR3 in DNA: TGTGCCAGCTCACCAAGAGCAGGACCCTTCACCTTC. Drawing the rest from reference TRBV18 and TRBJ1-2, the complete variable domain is NAGVMQNPRHLVRRRGQEARLRCSPMKGHSHVYWYRQLPEEGLKFMVYLQKENIIDESGMPKERFSAEFPKEGPSILRIQQVVRGDSAAYFCASSPRAGPFTFGSGTRLTVV.

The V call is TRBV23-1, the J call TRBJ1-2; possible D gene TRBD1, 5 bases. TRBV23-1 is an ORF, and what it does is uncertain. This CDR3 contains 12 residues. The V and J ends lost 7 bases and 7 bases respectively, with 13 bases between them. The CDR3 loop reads CASIPPGAGYTF. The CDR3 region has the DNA TGCGCCAGCATACCTCCCGGGGCTGGCTACACCTTC.

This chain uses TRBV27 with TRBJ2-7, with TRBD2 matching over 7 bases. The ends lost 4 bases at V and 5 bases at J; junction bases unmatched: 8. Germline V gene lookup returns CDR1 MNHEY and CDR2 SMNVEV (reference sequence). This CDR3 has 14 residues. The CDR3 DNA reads TGTGCCAGCAGTTCTGCGGGAGAAACGAACGAGCAGTACTTC. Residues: CASSSAGETNEQYF.

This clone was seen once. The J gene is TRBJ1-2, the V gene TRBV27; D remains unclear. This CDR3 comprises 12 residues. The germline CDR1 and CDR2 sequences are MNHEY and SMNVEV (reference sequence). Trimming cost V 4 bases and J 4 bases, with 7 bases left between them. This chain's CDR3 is CASSSGSYGYTF. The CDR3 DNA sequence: TGTGCCAGCAGTTCCGGCAGCTATGGCTACACCTTC.

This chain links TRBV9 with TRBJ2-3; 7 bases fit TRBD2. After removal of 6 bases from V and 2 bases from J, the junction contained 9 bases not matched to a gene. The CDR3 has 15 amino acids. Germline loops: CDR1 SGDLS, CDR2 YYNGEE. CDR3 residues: CASTPAGRDTDTQYF. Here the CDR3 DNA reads TGTGCCAGCACCCCAGCGGGACGGGACACAGATACGCAGTATTTT.

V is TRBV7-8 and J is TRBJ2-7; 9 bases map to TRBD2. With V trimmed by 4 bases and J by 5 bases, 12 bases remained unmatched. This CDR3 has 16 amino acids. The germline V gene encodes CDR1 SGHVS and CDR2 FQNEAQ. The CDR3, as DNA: TGTGCCAGCAGCTCTCTTGGTGGCGGGAGGGCCGACGAGCAGTACTTC. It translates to CASSSLGGGRADEQYF.